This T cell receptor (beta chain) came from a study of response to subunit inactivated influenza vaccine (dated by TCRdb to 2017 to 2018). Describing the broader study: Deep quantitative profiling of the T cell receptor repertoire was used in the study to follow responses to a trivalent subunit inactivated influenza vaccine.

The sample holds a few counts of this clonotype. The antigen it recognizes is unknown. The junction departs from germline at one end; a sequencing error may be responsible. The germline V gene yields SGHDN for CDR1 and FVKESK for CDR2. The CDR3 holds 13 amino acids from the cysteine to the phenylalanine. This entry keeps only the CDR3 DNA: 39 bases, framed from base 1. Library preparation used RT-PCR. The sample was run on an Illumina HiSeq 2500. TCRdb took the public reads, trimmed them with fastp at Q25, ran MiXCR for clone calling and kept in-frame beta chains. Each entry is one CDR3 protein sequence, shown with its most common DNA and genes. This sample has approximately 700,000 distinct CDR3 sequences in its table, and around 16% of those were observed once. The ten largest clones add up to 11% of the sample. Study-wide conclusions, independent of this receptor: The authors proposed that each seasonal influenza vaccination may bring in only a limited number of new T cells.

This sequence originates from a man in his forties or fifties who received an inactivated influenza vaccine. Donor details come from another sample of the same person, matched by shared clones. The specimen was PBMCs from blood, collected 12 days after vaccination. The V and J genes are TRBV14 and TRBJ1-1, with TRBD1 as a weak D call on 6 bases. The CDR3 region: CASRRQDNPEAFF. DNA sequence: TGTGCCAGCAGACGACAGGATAACCCTGAGGCTTTCTTT.